These T cell receptor beta chains were read from a single sample in a study of control samples from healthy donors and cancer patients. The data were produced by immunoSEQ multiplex PCR, yet TCRdb's version contains in-frame clones alone and is incomplete. This table has 90,000 or so clones, about 88% appearing once. The sequencing input was blood. The source of these receptors is a woman in her 70s in good health. Each CDR3 is given with its conserved first and last residue. A D gene is named only where the DNA matches it firmly. The size entry is marked missing in some rows and otherwise reads once, few, many or a size class.

>NA|TRBV24-1|NA|TRBJ2-3
TGTGCCACCAGTGATCCGGGTCGGGGCACAGATACGCAGTATTTT
CATSDPGRGTDTQYF
>TRBD1|TRBV7-2|NA|TRBJ2-5
TGTGCCAGCAGCCTGGGGACAGGGGAGACCCAGTACTTC
CASSLGTGETQYF
>TRBD1|TRBV29-1|NA|TRBJ1-3
TGCAGCGTACGACAGGGACAAAACACCATATATTTT
CSVRQGQNTIYF
>TRBD2|TRBV5-1|NA|TRBJ2-3
TGCGCCAGCAGCTTGGCCAACCTAGCGGGGGGAGATACGCAGTATTTT
CASSLANLAGGDTQYF
>NA|TRBV3-1/TRBV3-2|NA|TRBJ1-2
TGTGCCAGCAGCCAAGTAATAGGGGCGGGTAACTATGGCTACACCTTC
CASSQVIGAGNYGYTF
>TRBD2|TRBV3-1/TRBV3-2|NA|TRBJ2-4
TGTGCCAGACTTCTAGCGGGAGGCCATAGGGGAGTGAACATTCAGTACTTC
CARLLAGGHRGVNIQYF
>NA|TRBV6-2/TRBV6-3|NA|TRBJ1-2
TGTGCCAGCAGTTTTAATCCGGGAGGCTACACCTTC
CASSFNPGGYTF
>NA|TRBV20-1|once|TRBJ2-1
TGCAGTGCTAGTCCCTCGGTTGGTTCCTACAATGAGCAGTTCTTC
CSASPSVGSYNEQFF
>TRBD2|TRBV6-1|few|TRBJ2-1
TGTGCCAGCAGTGATCTTAGCGGGAGGGTCCATGAGCAGTTCTTC
CASSDLSGRVHEQFF
>TRBD2|TRBV7-8|NA|TRBJ2-3
TGTGCCAGCAGCTTCGGACTAGCGGGAGTACCAGATACGCAGTATTTT
CASSFGLAGVPDTQYF
>NA|TRBV20-1|NA|TRBJ2-5
TGCAGTGCGAGTGGGGGGAGGACACAAGAGACCCAGTACTTC
CSASGGRTQETQYF
>NA|TRBV24-1|NA|TRBJ1-4
TGTGCCACCAGTGAGGCCGGGGCAACTGGTGAAAAACTGTTTTTT
CATSEAGATGEKLFF
>TRBD2|TRBV5-5|NA|TRBJ2-1
TGTGCCAGCACCTGGACTAGCGGGAGTTATGAGCAGTTCTTC
CASTWTSGSYEQFF
>TRBD2|TRBV6-2/TRBV6-3|NA|TRBJ2-1
TGTGCCAGCAGTTACCCCCTGACTAGCGGGAGAGGTAATGAGCAGTTCTTC
CASSYPLTSGRGNEQFF
>NA|TRBV6-5|NA|TRBJ2-2
TGTGCCAGCAGTTTCTCAGGGGAAATTAGGACCGGGGAGCTGTTTTTT
CASSFSGEIRTGELFF
>TRBD2|TRBV10-1|NA|TRBJ2-7
TGCGCCAGCAGTGTTGGGCTAGCGGGAGCCGAGCAGTACTTC
CASSVGLAGAEQYF
>TRBD1|TRBV10-2|NA|TRBJ1-6
TGCGCCAGCAGTTATCAACAGGGGGCGAGTAATTCACCCCTCCACTTT
CASSYQQGASNSPLHF
>TRBD1|TRBV5-1|NA|TRBJ1-1
TGCGCCAGCAGCTTGAAGATTTCCAGGACAGGCCATTCTGAAGCTTTCTTT
CASSLKISRTGHSEAFF
>NA|TRBV19|few|TRBJ1-2
TGTGCCAGTCGGGGTGGAGGCTACACCTTC
CASRGGGYTF
>TRBD1|TRBV7-8|once|TRBJ2-5
TGTGCCAGCAGTTTGATGGGGGGACAGGGTCGGGAGACCCAGTACTTC
CASSLMGGQGRETQYF
>TRBD1|TRBV7-9|NA|TRBJ1-1
TGTGCCAGCAGCTCCGGGACAGGGGGGTGGACTGAAGCTTTCTTT
CASSSGTGGWTEAFF
>TRBD2|TRBV5-8|NA|TRBJ2-7
TGTGCCAGCAGCCGCATCGTTTTAGCGGGAGTCGACGAGCAGTACTTC
CASSRIVLAGVDEQYF
>TRBD2|TRBV7-9|NA|TRBJ2-1
TGTGCCAGCAGCTTAGGGTCCGCTAGCGGGGACAATGAGCAGTTCTTC
CASSLGSASGDNEQFF
>NA|TRBV9|NA|TRBJ2-1
TGTGCCAGCAGCTCGCGAAGCGGGTGGGGTGAGCAGTTCTTC
CASSSRSGWGEQFF
>NA|TRBV19|NA|TRBJ1-2
TGTGCCAGTAGTTTTAGCTGGGGCGATGGCTACACCTTC
CASSFSWGDGYTF
>NA|TRBV5-4|NA|TRBJ1-6
TGTGCCAGCAGCTTGGACAGCACCTTCTTCGTTTCACCCCTCCACTTT
CASSLDSTFFVSPLHF
>NA|TRBV5-4|NA|TRBJ1-2
TGTGCCAGCAGCTCCTCCCAAGGTGACTATGGCTACACCTTC
CASSSSQGDYGYTF
>TRBD1|TRBV7-6|NA|TRBJ2-7
TGTGCCAGCAGCTCAGGGGGCGCGGGTGCTAACGAGCAGTACTTC
CASSSGGAGANEQYF